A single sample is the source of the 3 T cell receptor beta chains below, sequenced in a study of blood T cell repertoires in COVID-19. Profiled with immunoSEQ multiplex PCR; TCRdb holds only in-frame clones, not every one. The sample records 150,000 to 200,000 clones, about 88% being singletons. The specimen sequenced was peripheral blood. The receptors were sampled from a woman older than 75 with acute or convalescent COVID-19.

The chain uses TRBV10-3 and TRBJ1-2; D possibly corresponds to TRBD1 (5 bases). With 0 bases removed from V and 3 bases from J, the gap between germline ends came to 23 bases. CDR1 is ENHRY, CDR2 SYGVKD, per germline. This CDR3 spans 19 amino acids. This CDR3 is CAISESMGGTPRPYYGYTF. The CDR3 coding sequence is TGTGCCATCAGTGAGTCGATGGGGGGTACCCCTCGTCCTTACTATGGCTACACCTTC.

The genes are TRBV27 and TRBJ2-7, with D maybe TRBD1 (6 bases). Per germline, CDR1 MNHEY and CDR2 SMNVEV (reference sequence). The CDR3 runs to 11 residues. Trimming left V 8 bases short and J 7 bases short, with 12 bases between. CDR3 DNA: TGTGCCAGCCAGGGGTTTGAGGAGCAGTACTTC. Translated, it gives CASQGFEEQYF.

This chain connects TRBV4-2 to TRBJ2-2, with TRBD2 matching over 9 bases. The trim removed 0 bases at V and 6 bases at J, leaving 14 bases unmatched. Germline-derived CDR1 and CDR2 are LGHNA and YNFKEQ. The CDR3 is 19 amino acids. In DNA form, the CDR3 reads TGTGCCAGCAGCCAAGATAGAATAGCGGGAGTCCACCCCCCCGGGGAGCTGTTTTTT. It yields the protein CASSQDRIAGVHPPGELFF.